This T cell receptor (beta chain) was sequenced for a study of PD-1 blockade in classical Hodgkin lymphoma. Study-wide results and limits: Reasons behind the repertoire differences stay unclear, perhaps disease activity or earlier therapy. Newly diagnosed patients reportedly had lower baseline TCR diversity than healthy donors. Diversity similar to that of newly diagnosed patients was seen at baseline in complete responders.

Comment on this clone: Its target is unknown.

CDR1 and CDR2 (germline): SGHRS, YFSETQ. V gave up 1 base and J gave up 5 bases, with 19 bases separating them. The CDR3 contains 16 residues. Brentuximab vedotin exposure varied among the patients, all of whom had relapsed after autologous stem cell transplantation. Libraries were prepared by immunoSEQ multiplex PCR; TCRdb keeps only in-frame clonotypes and omits some of them. The repertoire holds under 5,500 clones, with roughly 61% as singletons. The V gene is TRBV5-1, the J gene TRBJ2-7; the D gene is possibly TRBD1 (6 bases). The starting material was peripheral blood mononuclear cells (PBMCs), obtained at baseline. This TCR came from a human donor with classical Hodgkin lymphoma. The CDR3 DNA reads as TGCGCCAGCAGCTTGAATACGGGGCAGGGGTTCGACGAGCAGTACTTC. Amino acids: CASSLNTGQGFDEQYF.